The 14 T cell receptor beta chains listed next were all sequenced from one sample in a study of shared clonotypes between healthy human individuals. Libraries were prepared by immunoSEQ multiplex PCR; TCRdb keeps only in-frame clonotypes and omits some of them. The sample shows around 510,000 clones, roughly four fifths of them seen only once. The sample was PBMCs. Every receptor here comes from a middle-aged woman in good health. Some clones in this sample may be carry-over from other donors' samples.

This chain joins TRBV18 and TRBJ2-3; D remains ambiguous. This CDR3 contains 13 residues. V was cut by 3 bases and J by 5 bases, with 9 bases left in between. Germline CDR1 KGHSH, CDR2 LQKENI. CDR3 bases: TGTGCCAGCTCACCCGGTTCCAAAGATACGCAGTATTTT. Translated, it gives CASSPGSKDTQYF.

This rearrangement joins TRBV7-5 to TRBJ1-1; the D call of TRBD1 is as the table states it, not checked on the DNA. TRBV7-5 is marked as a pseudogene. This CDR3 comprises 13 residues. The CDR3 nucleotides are TGTGTCAGAGTCGACAGGGGGCGTTCTGAAGCTTTCTTT. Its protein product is CVRVDRGRSEAFF.

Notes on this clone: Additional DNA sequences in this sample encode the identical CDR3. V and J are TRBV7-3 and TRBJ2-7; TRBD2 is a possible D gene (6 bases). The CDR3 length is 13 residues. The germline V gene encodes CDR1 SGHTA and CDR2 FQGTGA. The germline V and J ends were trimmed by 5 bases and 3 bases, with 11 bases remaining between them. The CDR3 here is CASSLGLSYEQYF. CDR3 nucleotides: TGTGCCAGCAGCCTTGGACTAAGCTACGAGCAGTACTTC.

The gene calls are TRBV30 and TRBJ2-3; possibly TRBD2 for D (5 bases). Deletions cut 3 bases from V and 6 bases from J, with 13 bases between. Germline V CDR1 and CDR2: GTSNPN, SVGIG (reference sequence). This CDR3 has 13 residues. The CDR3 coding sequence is TGTGCCTGGAGCGCGGGCCAGGCGGATACGCAGTATTTT. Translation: CAWSAGQADTQYF. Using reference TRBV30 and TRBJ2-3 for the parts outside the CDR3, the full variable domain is SQTIHQWPATLVQPVGSPLSLECTVEGTSNPNLYWYRQAAGRGLQLLFYSVGIGQISSEVPQNLSASRPQDRQFILSSKKLLLSDSGFYLCAWSAGQADTQYFGPGTRLTVL.

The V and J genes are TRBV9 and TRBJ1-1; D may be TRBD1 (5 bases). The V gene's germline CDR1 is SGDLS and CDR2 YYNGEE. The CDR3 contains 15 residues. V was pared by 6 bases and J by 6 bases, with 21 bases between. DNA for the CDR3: TGTGCCAGCACCCCCGGGCTGGGGCGGGTGGCTGAAGCTTTCTTT. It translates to CASTPGLGRVAEAFF.

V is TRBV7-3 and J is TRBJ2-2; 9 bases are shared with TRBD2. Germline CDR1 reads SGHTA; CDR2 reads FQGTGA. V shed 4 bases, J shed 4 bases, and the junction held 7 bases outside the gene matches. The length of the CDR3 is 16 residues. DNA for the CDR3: TGTGCCAGCAGCTCGTCCGCGGGAGGGGGCACCGGGGAGCTGTTTTTT. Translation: CASSSSAGGGTGELFF.

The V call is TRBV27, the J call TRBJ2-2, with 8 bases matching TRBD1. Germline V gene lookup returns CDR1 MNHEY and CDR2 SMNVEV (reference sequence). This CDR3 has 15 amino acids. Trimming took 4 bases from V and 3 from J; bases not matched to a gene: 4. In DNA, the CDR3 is TGTGCCAGCAGTTGGGACAGGCCCGACACCGGGGAGCTGTTTTTT. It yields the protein CASSWDRPDTGELFF.

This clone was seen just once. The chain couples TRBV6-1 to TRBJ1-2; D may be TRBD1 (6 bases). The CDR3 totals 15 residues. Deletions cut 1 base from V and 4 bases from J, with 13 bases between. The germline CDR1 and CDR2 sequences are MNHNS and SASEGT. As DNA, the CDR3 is TGTGCCAGCAGTGAAGTAAGGGGGGCGGCCTATGGCTACACCTTC. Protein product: CASSEVRGAAYGYTF.

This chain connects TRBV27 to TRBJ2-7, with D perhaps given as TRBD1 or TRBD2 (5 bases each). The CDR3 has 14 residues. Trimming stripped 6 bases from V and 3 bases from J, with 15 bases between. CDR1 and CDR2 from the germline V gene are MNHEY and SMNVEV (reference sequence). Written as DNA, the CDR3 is TGTGCCAGCAGACCGGGACGGCCCTACTACGAGCAGTACTTC. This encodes CASRPGRPYYEQYF.

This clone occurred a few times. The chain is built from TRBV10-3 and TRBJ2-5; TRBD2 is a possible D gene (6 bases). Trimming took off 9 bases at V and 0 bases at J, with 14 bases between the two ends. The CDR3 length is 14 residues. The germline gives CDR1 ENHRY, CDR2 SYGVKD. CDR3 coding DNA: TGTGCCATAGCACGGGGCGGGAACCAAGAGACCCAGTACTTC. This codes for CAIARGGNQETQYF.

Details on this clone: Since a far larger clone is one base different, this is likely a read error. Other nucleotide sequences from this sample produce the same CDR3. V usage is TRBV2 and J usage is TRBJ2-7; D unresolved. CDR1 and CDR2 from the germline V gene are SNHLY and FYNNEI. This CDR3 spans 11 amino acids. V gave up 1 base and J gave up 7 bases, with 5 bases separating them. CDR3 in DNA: TGTGCCAGCAGTGAAGTGACTGAGCAGTACTTC. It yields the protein CASSEVTEQYF.

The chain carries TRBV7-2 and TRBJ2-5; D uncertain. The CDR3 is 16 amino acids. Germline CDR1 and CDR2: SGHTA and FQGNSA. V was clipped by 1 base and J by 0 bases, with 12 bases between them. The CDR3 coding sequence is TGTGCCAGCAGCTTAGGTAGCCGTAAGTACCAAGAGACCCAGTACTTC. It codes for CASSLGSRKYQETQYF.

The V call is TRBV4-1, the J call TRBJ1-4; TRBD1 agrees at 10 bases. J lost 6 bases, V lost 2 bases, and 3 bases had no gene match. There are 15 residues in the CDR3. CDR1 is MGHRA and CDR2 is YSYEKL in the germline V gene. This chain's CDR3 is CASSQRTGGYEKLFF. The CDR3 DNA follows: TGCGCCAGCAGCCAACGGACAGGGGGGTATGAAAAACTGTTTTTT.

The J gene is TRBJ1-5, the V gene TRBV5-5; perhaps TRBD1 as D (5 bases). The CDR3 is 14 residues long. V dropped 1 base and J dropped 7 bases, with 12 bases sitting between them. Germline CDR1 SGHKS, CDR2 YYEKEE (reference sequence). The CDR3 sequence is CASSLFWGTQPQHF. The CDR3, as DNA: TGTGCCAGCAGCTTGTTTTGGGGGACCCAGCCCCAGCATTTT.